The next 10 T cell receptor beta chains were all read from a single sample in a study of cytomegalovirus exposure and HLA in healthy donors. The PCR made use of 60 Vbeta and 13 Jbeta primers. Produced via immunoSEQ multiplex PCR; TCRdb's table is partial and in-frame only. The sample has tens of thousands of clones, approximately 69% seen once. Sequenced: PBMCs. These receptors came from a boy aged 5-17 years in good health and CMV-seropositive.

V usage is TRBV5-6 and J usage is TRBJ2-3, with D perhaps TRBD2 (6 bases). The CDR3 contains 16 residues. V was pared by 0 bases and J by 0 bases, with 11 bases between. Germline V lookup: CDR1 SGHDT, CDR2 YYEEEE. The CDR3 coding sequence is TGTGCCAGCAGCTTGGGAGGACTATCAAGCACAGATACGCAGTATTTT. Protein: CASSLGGLSSTDTQYF.

The CDR3 sequence: CASSWFGQGDQPQHF. In nucleotides, the CDR3 is TGTGCCAGTAGTTGGTTTGGACAGGGCGATCAGCCCCAGCATTTT. V gene TRBV19 combines with J gene TRBJ1-5, with 8 bases lining up with TRBD1. This CDR3 is 15 amino acids long. CDR1 LNHDA and CDR2 SQIVND come from the germline V gene (reference sequence). After removal of 5 bases from V and 5 bases from J, the junction contained 8 bases not matched to a gene.

V is TRBV15 and J is TRBJ2-3; TRBD1 is a possible D gene (7 bases). There are 16 residues in the CDR3. With 0 bases removed from V and 3 bases from J, the gap between germline ends came to 13 bases. Per the germline V gene, CDR1 is LNHNV and CDR2 is YYDKDF (reference sequence). The DNA for the CDR3 is TGTGCCACCAGCAGAGAGGGGGGACAGAGGACAGATACGCAGTATTTT. Protein: CATSREGGQRTDTQYF. The whole variable domain, filled in from reference TRBV15 and TRBJ2-3, reads DAMVIQNPRYQVTQFGKPVTLSCSQTLNHNVMYWYQQKSSQAPKLLFHYYDKDFNNEADTPDNFQSRRPNTSFCFLDIRSPGLGDTAMYLCATSREGGQRTDTQYFGPGTRLTVL.

The J gene is TRBJ2-7, the V gene TRBV18, with TRBD2 matching over 9 bases. V gave up 6 bases and J gave up 7 bases; unmatched junction bases: 25. The CDR3 consists of 19 residues. Germline CDR1 is KGHSH and CDR2 is LQKENI. CDR3 coding DNA: TGTGCCAGCTCCCTGGTTTTTTCCCGGGCGTCTAGCGGGGTGAAGGAGCAGTACTTC. It translates to CASSLVFSRASSGVKEQYF.

The chain links TRBV9 to TRBJ2-6; D is unresolved. CDR1 and CDR2 (germline): SGDLS, YYNGEE. The CDR3 totals 16 residues. Deletions cut 0 bases from V and 0 bases from J, with 7 bases between. This CDR3 reads CASSVATISGANVLTF. In DNA form, the CDR3 reads TGTGCCAGCAGCGTAGCTACTATCTCTGGGGCCAACGTCCTGACTTTC.

This clone came up a few times. The V call is TRBV5-1, the J call TRBJ2-7; 13 bases fit TRBD2. Germline V gene data show CDR1 as SGHRS and CDR2 as YFSETQ. V gave up 2 bases and J gave up 3 bases; unmatched junction bases: 5. This CDR3 region has 16 residues. This CDR3 reads CASSLWTSGSIYEQYF. Here the CDR3 DNA reads TGCGCCAGCAGCTTATGGACTAGCGGGAGTATCTACGAGCAGTACTTC.

The J gene is TRBJ2-7, the V gene TRBV9, with TRBD1 matching over 9 bases. V lost 3 bases to trimming and J lost 6 bases; unmatched junction nucleotides: 4. The germline V gene has CDR1 SGDLS and CDR2 YYNGEE. The CDR3 consists of 13 residues. CDR3 residues: CASSARDRAEQYF. The CDR3 DNA is TGTGCCAGCAGCGCCCGGGACAGGGCCGAGCAGTACTTC.

This clone occurred a few times. V and J are TRBV5-1 and TRBJ2-7; D is ambiguous. Trimming cost V 0 bases and J 0 bases, with 10 bases left between them. Germline V CDR1 and CDR2: SGHRS, YFSETQ. The CDR3 loop spans 15 amino acids. The CDR3 nucleotides are TGCGCCAGCAGCTTGGGACATCTGCACTCCTACGAGCAGTACTTC. Residues: CASSLGHLHSYEQYF.

Comments on this clone: The junction departs from germline at one end; a sequencing error may be responsible. The chain is built from TRBV5-4 and TRBJ2-3; maybe TRBD2 (5 bases). The germline V gene encodes CDR1 SGHNT and CDR2 YYREEE (reference sequence). CDR3 length: 13 residues. CDR3 DNA sequence: TGTGCCAGCACCCCTGGGAGCAAAGATACGCAGTATTTT. Its protein is CASTPGSKDTQYF.

The chain recombines TRBV27 with TRBJ2-5, with 11 bases lining up with TRBD1. J was trimmed by 4 bases and V by 3 bases; bases with no gene match: 4. This CDR3 comprises 15 residues. Germline CDR1 and CDR2: MNHEY and SMNVEV (reference sequence). CDR3 bases: TGTGCCAGCAGTTTCGGACAGGGGGCGGCAGAGACCCAGTACTTC. The encoded protein is CASSFGQGAAETQYF.